The entry below describes one T cell receptor beta chain. This entry is derived from a study of CD8+ T cells in alopecia areata. Study at large: Tofacitinib ran 6 to 18 months, followed by 6 months off drug.

cDNA prepared by RNA extraction and subsequent reverse transcription served as the template for sequencing. Clones were read by immunoSEQ multiplex PCR, and TCRdb kept only the in-frame ones, dropping some. The table lists 150,000 or so clones, 67% of them singletons. Trimming removed 7 bases from V and 2 bases from J, with 12 bases in between. The length of the CDR3 is 14 residues. CDR1 MNHEY and CDR2 SMNVEV come from the germline V gene (reference sequence). Collected material from alopecia areata patients comprised lesional scalp punch biopsies and peripheral blood. The clonotype was recovered from a human donor with alopecia areata. The chain employs TRBV27 and TRBJ2-1; a weak D match, TRBD1 (5 bases). The specimen comprised CD8+ T cells sorted from blood, sampled at week 0. CDR3 in amino acids: CASTFGAPYNEQFF. CDR3 sequence (DNA): TGTGCCAGCACCTTTGGGGCCCCCTACAATGAGCAGTTCTTC.